Below are 27 T cell receptor beta chains sequenced from a single sample in a study of T cells in Graves' hyperthyroidism and ophthalmopathy. RNA transcripts served as the template for amplifying TCR beta CDR3 regions. In the first-round RT-PCR of the TCR CDR3, the HTBI primer set was used. TCRdb used MiXCR to reprocess the multiplex PCR reads, holding one entry per CDR3 protein. The sample lists 550,000 to 850,000 distinct CDR3 sequences; under 20% were seen once. Sequenced sample: blood. These receptors came from a woman aged 50 to 65 with Graves' hyperthyroidism that later progressed to Graves' ophthalmopathy.

This clonotype was seen a few times. J is TRBJ2-1 and V is TRBV19; 10 nucleotides line up with TRBD2. Germline loops: CDR1 LNHDA, CDR2 SQIVND (reference sequence). This CDR3 has 16 residues. V dropped 6 bases and J dropped 5; count of bases not matched to a gene: 10. As DNA, the CDR3 is TGTGCCAGTAGGCCCCTCACTAGCGGGGTACACAATGAGCAGTTCTTC. It codes for CASRPLTSGVHNEQFF. The full variable domain, rest sourced from reference TRBV19 and TRBJ2-1, is DGGITQSPKYLFRKEGQNVTLSCEQNLNHDAMYWYRQDPGQGLRLIYYSQIVNDFQKGDIAEGYSVSREKKESFPLTVTSAQKNPTAFYLCASRPLTSGVHNEQFFGPGTRLTVL.

The chain has TRBV3-1 and TRBJ2-1, with D maybe TRBD2 (5 bases). With 1 base removed from V and 6 bases from J, the gap between germline ends came to 10 bases. CDR3 size: 14 residues. Germline V gives CDR1 LGHDT, CDR2 YNNKEL (reference sequence). CDR3 DNA sequence: TGTGCCAGCAGCCAAGTAGGGAGTCTCAATGAGCAGTTCTTC. Translation: CASSQVGSLNEQFF.

The chain has TRBV18 and TRBJ1-1, with D unresolved. Trimming left V 3 bases short and J 4 bases short, with 12 bases between. The CDR3 sequence is 14 residues long. Looked up from germline, CDR1 is KGHSH and CDR2 is LQKENI. The CDR3 bases are TGTGCCAGCTCACCCGAGGAGTGGGGCACTGAAGCTTTCTTT. It is translated as CASSPEEWGTEAFF.

Only a few counts were recorded for this clonotype. The CDR3 spells CASTDRGNTEAFF. DNA of the CDR3: TGTGCCAGCACGGACAGGGGGAACACTGAAGCTTTCTTT. The chain links TRBV7-2 to TRBJ1-1, with 9 nucleotides matching TRBD1. CDR3 size: 13 residues. V trimming: 7 bases; J trimming: 1 base; junction bases outside the gene matches: 1. Germline V gives CDR1 SGHTA, CDR2 FQGNSA.

This clonotype appeared a few times. V gene TRBV6-1 combines with J gene TRBJ2-5, with D perhaps TRBD1 or TRBD2 (5 bases each). Germline V gene sequence: CDR1 MNHNS, CDR2 SASEGT. V shed 6 bases and J shed 0 bases, with 14 bases lying between them. This CDR3 is built from 15 residues. The CDR3: CASRDPGTDQETQYF. CDR3 sequence (DNA): TGTGCCAGCAGAGACCCCGGGACGGACCAAGAGACCCAGTACTTC.

This clonotype was picked up many times. V and J are TRBV5-1 and TRBJ2-1, with TRBD2 as a possible D gene (6 bases). This CDR3 has 14 amino acids. The germline V and J ends were trimmed by 0 bases and 7 bases, with 11 bases remaining between them. Germline V gene sequence: CDR1 SGHRS, CDR2 YFSETQ. The CDR3 DNA is TGCGCCAGCAGCTTGGTCACTAGCTTTAATGAGCAGTTCTTC. Residues: CASSLVTSFNEQFF.

Notes on this clonotype: The junction shows a germline mismatch at one end, possibly a read error. V usage is TRBV27 and J usage is TRBJ1-2, with 7 bases that match TRBD1. CDR3 length equals 13 residues. The germline V gene encodes CDR1 MNHEY and CDR2 SMNVEV (reference sequence). CDR3 protein: CASSSTGNYGYAF. The CDR3 coding sequence is TGTGCCAGCAGTTCGACAGGGAACTATGGCTACGCCTTC.

The rearrangement uses TRBV20-1 and TRBJ1-1; 7 nucleotides agree with TRBD1. The V and J ends lost 5 bases and 2 bases, in that order; junction bases with no gene match: 2. CDR1 and CDR2 from the germline V gene are DFQATT and SNEGSKA (reference sequence). The CDR3 contains 12 residues. The CDR3 region has the DNA TGCAGTGCTCAGGGGGGCAACACTGAAGCTTTCTTT. This translates into CSAQGGNTEAFF.

The rearrangement links TRBV6-2 or TRBV6-3 to TRBJ2-1, with TRBD2 identical over 12 bases. The CDR3 is 16 amino acids. Germline V gene data show CDR1 as MNHEY and CDR2 as SVGEGT. Trimming took 6 bases from V and 0 from J; bases not matched to a gene: 3. In nucleotides, the CDR3 is TGTGCCAGCAGCACTAGCGGGGGGAGCTCCTACAATGAGCAGTTCTTC. It codes for CASSTSGGSSYNEQFF.

J is TRBJ1-3 and V is TRBV12-3 or TRBV12-4; D not resolved. The CDR3 is 16 residues long. Trimming took off 5 bases at V and 0 bases at J, with 14 bases between the two ends. In nucleotides, the CDR3 is TGTGCCAGCAGTATCTATACTGCATACTCTGGAAACACCATATATTTT. This codes for CASSIYTAYSGNTIYF.

The rearrangement links TRBV9 to TRBJ1-1; TRBD1 might be the D (5 bases). This CDR3 comprises 14 residues. V was cut by 0 bases and J by 3 bases, with 9 bases left in between. The germline V gene has CDR1 SGDLS and CDR2 YYNGEE. The chain's CDR3 is CASSVGGVDTEAFF. CDR3 bases: TGTGCCAGCAGCGTAGGGGGGGTCGACACTGAAGCTTTCTTT. Filled out from reference TRBV9 and TRBJ1-1, the complete variable domain reads DSGVTQTPKHLITATGQRVTLRCSPRSGDLSVYWYQQSLDQGLQFLIQYYNGEERAKGNILERFSAQQFPDLHSELNLSSLELGDSALYFCASSVGGVDTEAFFGQGTRLTVV.

Many counts were recorded for this clonotype. The chain joins TRBV12-3 or TRBV12-4 to TRBJ2-5; D is perhaps TRBD1 (5 bases). V lost 5 bases, J lost 2 bases, and 9 bases lay in between. The CDR3 totals 13 residues. CDR3 coding DNA: TGTGCCAGCAGTGGGGCCCTGCAAGAGACCCAGTACTTC. It specifies CASSGALQETQYF.

The sample holds a few counts of this clonotype. This chain connects TRBV7-3 to TRBJ1-1; D perhaps matches TRBD1 (5 bases). Germline V gene sequence: CDR1 SGHTA, CDR2 FQGTGA. The ends were cut back, 1 base at V and 4 bases at J, with 19 bases in the middle. The CDR3 has 17 residues. CDR3 region: CASSLKGTSHLGTEAFF. DNA of the CDR3: TGTGCCAGCAGCTTAAAGGGGACCTCACACCTGGGCACTGAAGCTTTCTTT.

The chain joins TRBV2 to TRBJ2-3; perhaps D is TRBD1 or TRBD2 (5 bases each). CDR1 and CDR2 from the germline V gene are SNHLY and FYNNEI. CDR3 length: 15 amino acids. V was shortened by 6 bases and J by 4 bases, with 17 bases between the two germline ends. Here the CDR3 reads CASRIDLGRADTQYF. The CDR3 region has the DNA TGTGCCAGCAGAATCGATCTGGGACGCGCAGATACGCAGTATTTT.

With regard to this clonotype: This may arise from a read error, as a much more abundant clone is one base away. The V gene is TRBV3-1, the J gene TRBJ1-2, with D hard to call. Germline V gene sequence: CDR1 LGHDT, CDR2 YNNKEL (reference sequence). The CDR3 extends over 15 amino acids. The DNA of the CDR3 is TGTGCCAGCAGCCAAGACCCAGCTAGTAACTATGGCTGCACCTTC. This translates into CASSQDPASNYGCTF.

A few counts support this clonotype. This rearrangement joins TRBV9 to TRBJ2-5; TRBD1 matches 7 bases. The CDR3 runs to 16 residues. The germline CDR1 and CDR2 sequences are SGDLS and YYNGEE. Trimming at V came to 1 base and at J to 1 base, leaving 7 bases not matched to a gene. The CDR3 coding sequence is TGTGCCAGCAGCGTATCCCCCGGGACAGTCCAAGAGACCCAGTACTTC. It yields the protein CASSVSPGTVQETQYF.

The table lists this clonotype with a few counts. The CDR3 DNA reads TGTGCCAGCAGCTTAGCGGGGGGACAGCTGAACACTGAAGCTTTCTTT. This encodes CASSLAGGQLNTEAFF. V usage is TRBV7-6 and J usage is TRBJ1-1, with TRBD1 matching 7 bases. In germline, CDR1 is SGHVS, CDR2 FNYEAQ. Unmatched junction bases numbered 4, after V lost 0 bases and J lost 0 bases. This CDR3 comprises 16 residues.

The table lists this clonotype with a few counts. The V call is TRBV6-2 or TRBV6-3, the J call TRBJ1-2, with 9 bases identical to TRBD1. The CDR3 spans 17 residues. Trimming removed 1 base from V and 0 bases from J; junction bases left unmatched: 6. Germline V gives CDR1 MNHEY, CDR2 SVGEGT. The CDR3 protein is CASSYYGTGNPNYGYTF. DNA of the CDR3: TGTGCCAGCAGTTACTATGGGACAGGGAATCCTAACTATGGCTACACCTTC.

Many counts were recorded for this clonotype. CDR3 amino acids: CASPEGGWTEAFF. The CDR3 DNA reads TGTGCCAGCCCGGAGGGGGGATGGACTGAAGCTTTCTTT. This chain joins TRBV6-8 and TRBJ1-1, with D perhaps matching TRBD1 (6 bases). Germline loops: CDR1 MNHGY, CDR2 SAAAGT. This CDR3 spans 13 amino acids. Trimming took 8 bases from V and 5 from J, leaving 15 bases between them.

This clonotype was counted ten times or more. The V and J genes are TRBV18 and TRBJ1-1; D is uncertain. Per the germline V gene, CDR1 is KGHSH and CDR2 is LQKENI. The CDR3 contains 13 residues. Trimming shortened V by 3 bases and J by 7 bases, and 12 bases separated the two germline ends. In DNA form, the CDR3 reads TGTGCCAGCTCACCTCCGGGAGCCTATGAAGCTTTCTTT. This encodes CASSPPGAYEAFF.

This clonotype showed up just a few times. The genes are TRBV7-2 and TRBJ2-5; 11 nucleotides match TRBD2. Germline V lookup: CDR1 SGHTA, CDR2 FQGNSA. Unmatched junction bases numbered 3, after V lost 1 base and J lost 5 bases. The CDR3 has 15 amino acids. The CDR3 nucleotides are TGTGCCAGCAGCTTAGACGGGACTAGCGGCGAGACCCAGTACTTC. It encodes CASSLDGTSGETQYF.

This clonotype came up many times. V and J are TRBV11-2 and TRBJ2-2, with 11 nucleotides matching TRBD1. Germline trimming cut 8 bases from V and 4 bases from J; bases unmatched to any gene: 6. This CDR3 is 15 amino acids long. Germline CDR1 is SGHAT and CDR2 is FQNNGV. The CDR3 loop reads CASDKGQGGTGELFF. Here the CDR3 DNA reads TGTGCCAGCGACAAGGGACAGGGGGGCACCGGGGAGCTGTTTTTT.

This clonotype showed up just a few times. The chain combines TRBV7-9 with TRBJ1-5; D possibly corresponds to TRBD1 (5 bases). This CDR3 contains 15 residues. Germline V gene data show CDR1 as SEHNR and CDR2 as FQNEAQ (reference sequence). The V and J ends lost 5 bases and 0 bases respectively, with 11 bases between them. The CDR3 spells CASSRDGYSNQPQHF. CDR3 DNA: TGTGCCAGCAGCCGGGACGGATATAGCAATCAGCCCCAGCATTTT.

The chain links TRBV12-3 or TRBV12-4 to TRBJ1-5; D gene uncertain. The ends were cut back, 2 bases at V and 6 bases at J, with 14 bases in the middle. This CDR3 has 15 amino acids. The CDR3 here is CASSLIQGMVQPQHF. The CDR3 nucleotides read TGTGCCAGCAGTTTAATTCAAGGGATGGTTCAGCCCCAGCATTTT.

The rearrangement uses TRBV3-1 and TRBJ1-2, with D possibly being TRBD1 (5 bases). V was shortened by 0 bases and J by 8 bases, with 19 bases between the two germline ends. CDR1 is LGHDT, CDR2 YNNKEL, per germline (reference sequence). The CDR3 has 16 amino acids. This chain's CDR3 is CASSQDPSSRRDGYTF. The CDR3, as DNA: TGTGCCAGCAGCCAAGACCCATCCTCACGCAGGGACGGCTACACCTTC.

This clonotype appeared many times. The chain employs TRBV3-1 and TRBJ1-2, with D uncertain. The CDR3 consists of 13 residues. Trimming removed 3 bases at V and 4 bases at J, with 9 bases between. Germline V gene sequence: CDR1 LGHDT, CDR2 YNNKEL (reference sequence). This CDR3 is CASSQAGSYGYTF. In nucleotides, the CDR3 is TGTGCCAGCAGCCAGGCCGGAAGCTATGGCTACACCTTC.

A few counts support this clonotype. The chain couples TRBV7-2 to TRBJ1-1, with 7 bases aligning to TRBD1. The junction had 5 bases not matched to a gene; V was cut back by 3 bases and J by 4 bases. CDR3 length: 14 residues. CDR1 and CDR2 from the germline V gene are SGHTA and FQGNSA. CDR3 loop: CASSFTGVLTEAFF. The CDR3 coding sequence is TGTGCCAGCAGCTTTACAGGGGTGCTCACTGAAGCTTTCTTT.